One sample yielded the 23 T cell receptor beta chains listed below, sequenced in a study of T cell clonotyping in hematopoietic cell transplantation. Assay: immunoSEQ multiplex PCR; the TCRdb copy retains only in-frame clones and omits some. Of around 6,500 clones in the sample, around 90% are singletons; the top ten hold around 8.1%. Sequencing was performed on peripheral blood mononuclear cells, taken 100 days after allogeneic stem cell transplant. These receptors were obtained from a male patient aged 40-55 years who had an allogeneic stem cell transplant from an unrelated donor, so the T cells may come from the graft donor. Some clones in this sample may be carry-over from other donors' samples.

V gene TRBV19 combines with J gene TRBJ1-4; D might be TRBD1 (5 bases). Between the trimmed V and J ends, which lost 7 bases and 0 bases, there was a span of 12 bases. The CDR3 loop spans 15 amino acids. The V gene's germline CDR1 is LNHDA and CDR2 SQIVND (reference sequence). CDR3 region: CASTKGDATNEKLFF. The DNA for the CDR3 is TGTGCCAGTACCAAAGGGGATGCAACTAATGAAAAACTGTTTTTT.

The rearrangement joins TRBV6-5 to TRBJ1-2; 9 nucleotides agree with TRBD1. Germline V CDR1 and CDR2: MNHEY, SVGAGI. This CDR3 region has 14 residues. The trim removed 6 bases at V and 7 bases at J, leaving 9 bases unmatched. The CDR3 nucleotides are TGTGCCAGCAGACCATCACAGGGGGCAGGTGGCTACACCTTC. Protein: CASRPSQGAGGYTF.

V is TRBV28 and J is TRBJ1-1; D gene unclear. Between the trimmed V and J ends, which lost 6 bases and 0 bases, there was a span of 11 bases. This CDR3 contains 14 residues. The germline V gene encodes CDR1 MDHEN and CDR2 SYDVKM. The CDR3 region has the DNA TGTGCCAGCAGCTCCCGGGCCATGAACACTGAAGCTTTCTTT. Translating it yields CASSSRAMNTEAFF.

CDR3 bases: TGTGCCACCAGCCTCCCCTCACGATCCTACGAGCAGTACTTC. Its protein product is CATSLPSRSYEQYF. The rearrangement links TRBV15 to TRBJ2-7; no reliable D call. Per the germline V gene, CDR1 is LNHNV and CDR2 is YYDKDF (reference sequence). CDR3 length: 14 residues. V lost 5 bases and J lost 1, with 12 bases in between. The whole variable domain, remainder taken from reference TRBV15 and TRBJ2-7, is DAMVIQNPRYQVTQFGKPVTLSCSQTLNHNVMYWYQQKSSQAPKLLFHYYDKDFNNEADTPDNFQSRRPNTSFCFLDIRSPGLGDTAMYLCATSLPSRSYEQYFGPGTRLTVT.

The chain has TRBV7-2 and TRBJ2-3, with a weak D call TRBD2 (5 bases). CDR1 SGHTA and CDR2 FQGNSA come from the germline V gene. The CDR3 runs to 15 residues. Trimming shortened V by 3 bases and J by 3 bases, and 13 bases separated the two germline ends. The CDR3 loop reads CASSFGLPGTDTQYF. CDR3 nucleotides: TGTGCCAGCAGCTTCGGACTCCCGGGGACAGATACGCAGTATTTT. Full variable domain (missing parts from reference TRBV7-2 and TRBJ2-3): GAGVSQSPSNKVTEKGKDVELRCDPISGHTALYWYRQSLGQGLEFLIYFQGNSAPDKSGLPSDRFSAERTGGSVSTLTIQRTQQEDSAVYLCASSFGLPGTDTQYFGPGTRLTVL.

The J gene is TRBJ1-6, the V gene TRBV19; D is perhaps TRBD1 (6 bases). This CDR3 is 13 amino acids long. The V end was cut by 8 bases, the J end by 7 bases, with 12 bases between. Germline-derived CDR1 and CDR2 are LNHDA and SQIVND (reference sequence). The CDR3 DNA reads as TGTGCCAGTCAGAGACAGGCAAATTCACCCCTCCACTTT. Translating gives CASQRQANSPLHF. The full variable domain, in which reference TRBV19 and TRBJ1-6 provide the parts outside the CDR3, is DGGITQSPKYLFRKEGQNVTLSCEQNLNHDAMYWYRQDPGQGLRLIYYSQIVNDFQKGDIAEGYSVSREKKESFPLTVTSAQKNPTAFYLCASQRQANSPLHFGNGTRLTVT.

This clone has a handful of counts. This chain links TRBV4-3 with TRBJ2-3; 9 positions agree with TRBD1. J was trimmed by 4 bases and V by 4 bases; bases with no gene match: 6. This CDR3 is built from 15 residues. Germline V gene sequence: CDR1 LGHNA, CDR2 YSLEER. The CDR3 sequence: CASSPSQGASDTQYF. DNA of the CDR3: TGCGCCAGCAGCCCGTCACAGGGGGCATCAGATACGCAGTATTTT.

The genes are TRBV7-9 and TRBJ2-7; the D gene is possibly TRBD1 (6 bases). Looked up from germline, CDR1 is SEHNR and CDR2 is FQNEAQ (reference sequence). V gave up 5 bases and J gave up 0 bases, with 11 bases separating them. This CDR3 contains 14 residues. In DNA, the CDR3 is TGTGCCAGCAGCGCCGGACAGAGCTCCTACGAGCAGTACTTC. Its protein product is CASSAGQSSYEQYF.

The rearrangement links TRBV7-9 to TRBJ2-7; no clear D. The CDR3 sequence is 12 residues long. Germline-derived CDR1 and CDR2 are SEHNR and FQNEAQ (reference sequence). V was shortened by 2 bases and J by 1 base, with 3 bases between the two germline ends. DNA of the CDR3: TGTGCCAGCAGCTTAAAATCCTACGAGCAGTACTTC. Translation gives CASSLKSYEQYF.

V and J are TRBV28 and TRBJ1-2; no reliable D call. In germline, CDR1 is MDHEN, CDR2 SYDVKM. Trimming pared 6 bases from V and 2 bases from J, leaving 13 bases between. The CDR3 covers 14 residues. CDR3 region: CASRPAGLNYGYTF. DNA for the CDR3: TGTGCCAGCAGACCCGCAGGTTTGAACTATGGCTACACCTTC.

The chain employs TRBV5-6 and TRBJ1-6; 8 bases are a match to TRBD1. Trimming removed 4 bases from V and 8 bases from J; junction bases left unmatched: 2. The CDR3 has 13 amino acids. Germline-derived CDR1 and CDR2 are SGHDT and YYEEEE. In DNA form, the CDR3 reads TGTGCCAGCAGCACGACAGGGGATTCACCCCTCCACTTT. Its protein is CASSTTGDSPLHF.

V is TRBV28 and J is TRBJ2-3, with 9 bases identical to TRBD2. The CDR3 totals 13 residues. The germline V gene encodes CDR1 MDHEN and CDR2 SYDVKM. J was trimmed by 7 bases and V by 8 bases; bases with no gene match: 7. The CDR3 loop is CASGAGGQHTQYF. Written as DNA, the CDR3 is TGTGCCAGCGGGGCGGGGGGGCAACATACGCAGTATTTT.

The chain links TRBV6-1 to TRBJ2-7; D gene unclear. CDR3 size: 12 residues. Trimming took off 3 bases at V and 3 bases at J, with 6 bases between the two ends. Germline CDR1 is MNHNS and CDR2 is SASEGT. CDR3 bases: TGTGCCAGCAGTGATAGAGGCTACGAGCAGTACTTC. As protein: CASSDRGYEQYF.

The V call is TRBV29-1, the J call TRBJ2-3; no clear D gene. The length of the CDR3 is 15 residues. V was trimmed by 1 base and J by 0 bases, leaving 11 bases between them. Germline V CDR1 and CDR2: SQVTM, ANQGSEA. The CDR3 here is CSVEVRAPSTDTQYF. For the CDR3, the DNA is TGCAGCGTTGAAGTTCGGGCCCCTAGCACAGATACGCAGTATTTT.

The chain couples TRBV4-2 to TRBJ1-6, with D unresolved. V gave up 0 bases and J gave up 7 bases, with 4 bases separating them. Germline V CDR1 and CDR2: LGHNA, YNFKEQ. CDR3 length: 13 amino acids. The CDR3 here is CASSQDVNSPLHF. For the CDR3, the DNA is TGTGCCAGCAGCCAAGATGTAAATTCACCCCTCCACTTT.

This clone was seen a handful of times. The DNA for the CDR3 is TGTGCCAGCAGCTTAGGGACCATCAGGGAGCAGTACTTC. Protein sequence: CASSLGTIREQYF. V and J are TRBV7-8 and TRBJ2-7; the D is unclear. Germline CDR1 and CDR2: SGHVS and FQNEAQ. Trimming removed 1 base at V and 7 bases at J, with 11 bases between. The CDR3 sequence is 13 residues long.

The rearrangement uses TRBV6-1 and TRBJ1-6; tentative D call: TRBD1 (5 bases). CDR1 is MNHNS, CDR2 SASEGT, per germline. Between the trimmed V and J ends, which lost 11 bases and 8 bases, there was a span of 16 bases. CDR3 length: 13 amino acids. The CDR3 is CAGAEGRDSPLHF. CDR3 sequence (DNA): TGTGCCGGGGCAGAGGGGCGGGATTCACCCCTCCACTTT.

The rearrangement links TRBV7-9 to TRBJ1-1; D is ambiguous. Germline assignment: CDR1 SEHNR and CDR2 FQNEAQ (reference sequence). Trimming took 7 bases from V and 1 from J, leaving 13 bases between them. CDR3 size: 14 residues. CDR3 DNA: TGTGCCAGCAACGAGGGAGGTTCGAACACTGAAGCTTTCTTT. Translation gives CASNEGGSNTEAFF.

V usage is TRBV7-2 and J usage is TRBJ1-2; 7 positions agree with TRBD1. The ends lost 5 bases at V and 8 bases at J; junction bases unmatched: 5. The CDR3 length is 12 residues. Germline assignment: CDR1 SGHTA and CDR2 FQGNSA. The chain's CDR3 is CASSIGTVGYTF. CDR3 in DNA: TGTGCCAGCAGCATTGGGACAGTCGGCTACACCTTC.

V usage is TRBV6-5 and J usage is TRBJ2-7; TRBD1 agrees at 11 bases. Trimming removed 5 bases from V and 5 bases from J; junction bases left unmatched: 5. Germline CDR1 and CDR2: MNHEY and SVGAGI. The CDR3 runs to 14 residues. The CDR3 here is CASSRGQGVDEQYF. CDR3 DNA: TGTGCCAGCAGTCGGGGACAGGGGGTCGACGAGCAGTACTTC.

J is TRBJ2-7 and V is TRBV7-6; 10 bases line up with TRBD2. This CDR3 has 19 amino acids. Losses at the gene ends were 1 base for V and 4 bases for J; bases not matched to a gene: 16. Germline V gives CDR1 SGHVS, CDR2 FNYEAQ. CDR3 sequence (DNA): TGTGCCAGCAGCTTAGAGGCGCGAGCCAGTAGCGGGGGGATTTACGAGCAGTACTTC. This gives the protein CASSLEARASSGGIYEQYF.

This clone was seen more than once but under ten times. The gene calls are TRBV2 and TRBJ2-3; 10 nucleotides align to TRBD2. J gave up 5 bases and V 2 bases, and 7 bases lay outside the gene matches. The CDR3 is made up of 16 amino acids. The germline V gene encodes CDR1 SNHLY and CDR2 FYNNEI. The CDR3 reads CASSELILAGEDTQYF. The CDR3 DNA reads as TGTGCCAGCAGTGAACTTATCCTAGCGGGGGAAGATACGCAGTATTTT.

The chain uses TRBV13 and TRBJ1-2, with 10 bases matching TRBD1. CDR3 length: 13 residues. CDR1 PRHDT and CDR2 FYEKMQ come from the germline V gene (reference sequence). V lost 3 bases, J lost 8 bases, and 3 bases stayed unmatched. The CDR3 here is CASSLTGGGGYTF. The CDR3 region has the DNA TGTGCCAGCAGCTTGACAGGGGGCGGGGGCTACACCTTC.